This T cell receptor (beta chain) was recovered during a study of spatial heterogeneity in lung cancer. Looking at the study overall: The study consistently detected more beta-chain than alpha-chain sequences.

Regarding time point: sample taken at primary tumor resection. Researchers sequenced whole RNA taken from tumor, nontumor lung or frozen PBMC without sorting. The donor population consisted of approximately 79 patients with untreated, early-stage non-small cell lung cancer. Single TCR cDNA molecules each had their own unique molecular identifier. TCRdb reprocessed the 5' RACE reads via MiXCR and lists one record per CDR3 protein. The table shows about 92,000 distinct CDR3 sequences, with roughly 12% occurring only once. The CDR3 is made up of 13 amino acids. CDR1 and CDR2 from the germline V gene are DFQATT and SNEGSKA (reference sequence). Between the trimmed V and J ends, which lost 6 bases and 2 bases, there was a span of 13 bases.

The chain links TRBV20-1 to TRBJ2-5; no definite D call. The sequenced sample was PBMCs, obtained at surgery. The TCR sequence derives from a male donor with early-stage non-small cell lung cancer. CDR3 amino acids: CSAVGPIQETQYF. The CDR3 DNA follows: TGCAGTGCCGTCGGGCCCATACAAGAGACCCAGTACTTC.